This T cell receptor (beta chain) is drawn from a study of T-cell memory formation after mild COVID-19. The junction had 5 bases not matched to a gene; V was cut back by 5 bases and J by 0 bases. Germline CDR1 reads SSHAT; CDR2 reads FNYEAQ (reference sequence). The CDR3 is made up of 15 amino acids. TCRdb re-called the 5' RACE reads with MiXCR, one entry per CDR3 protein. The table has tens of thousands of distinct CDR3 sequences, approximately 12% seen once; the top ten hold more than 20%. This clonotype has a count of ten or more. The rearrangement links TRBV7-7 to TRBJ2-3, with 7 bases matching TRBD1. This receptor was taken from a man aged 18-30 years who had mild COVID-19 (a few samples of this study predate the infection). Cell type and time point are not known. Material: PBMCs or a T cell subset sorted from them (not recorded which). CDR3 coding DNA: TGTGCCAGCAGCCCGACAGGGTTCAGCACAGATACGCAGTATTTT. Encoded protein: CASSPTGFSTDTQYF. The full variable domain, in which reference TRBV7-7 and TRBJ2-3 provide the parts outside the CDR3, is GAGVSQSPRYKVTKRGQDVTLRCDPISSHATLYWYQQALGQGPEFLTYFNYEAQPDKSGLPSDRFSAERPEGSISTLTIQRTEQRDSAMYRCASSPTGFSTDTQYFGPGTRLTVL.